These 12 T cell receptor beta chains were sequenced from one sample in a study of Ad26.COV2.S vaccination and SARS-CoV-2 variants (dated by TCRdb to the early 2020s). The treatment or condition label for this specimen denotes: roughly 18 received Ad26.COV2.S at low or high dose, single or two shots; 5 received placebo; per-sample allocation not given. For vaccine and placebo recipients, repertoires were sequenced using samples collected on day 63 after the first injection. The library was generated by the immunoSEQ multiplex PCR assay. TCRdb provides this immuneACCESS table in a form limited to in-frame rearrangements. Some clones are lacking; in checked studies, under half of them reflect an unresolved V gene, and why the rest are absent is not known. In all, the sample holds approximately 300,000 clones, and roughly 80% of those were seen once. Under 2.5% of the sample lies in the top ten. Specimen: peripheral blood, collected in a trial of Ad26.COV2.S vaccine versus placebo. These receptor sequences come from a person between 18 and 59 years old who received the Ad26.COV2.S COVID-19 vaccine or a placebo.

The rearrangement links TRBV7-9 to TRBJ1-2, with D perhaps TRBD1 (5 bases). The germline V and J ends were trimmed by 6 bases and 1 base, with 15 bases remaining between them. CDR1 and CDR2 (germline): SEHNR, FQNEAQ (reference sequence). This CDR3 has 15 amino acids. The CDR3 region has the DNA TGTGCCAGCAGTCCACAGGCCTCTGGTAACTATGGCTACACCTTC. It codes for CASSPQASGNYGYTF.

The CDR3 reads CASSADRVLNYGYTF. For the CDR3, the DNA is TGTGCCAGCAGTGCGGACAGGGTGCTTAACTATGGCTACACCTTC. V and J are TRBV25-1 and TRBJ1-2; 8 bases fit TRBD1. V lost 4 bases to trimming and J lost 1 base; unmatched junction nucleotides: 5. The CDR3 length is 15 residues. The V gene's germline CDR1 is MGHDK and CDR2 SYGVNS.

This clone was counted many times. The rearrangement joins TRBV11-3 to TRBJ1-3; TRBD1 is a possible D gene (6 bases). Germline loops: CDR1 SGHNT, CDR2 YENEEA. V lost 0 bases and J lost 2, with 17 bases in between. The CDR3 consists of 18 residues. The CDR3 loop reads CASSLDVTQGRTGNTIYF. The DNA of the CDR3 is TGTGCCAGCAGCTTAGACGTAACACAGGGAAGGACTGGAAACACCATATATTTT.

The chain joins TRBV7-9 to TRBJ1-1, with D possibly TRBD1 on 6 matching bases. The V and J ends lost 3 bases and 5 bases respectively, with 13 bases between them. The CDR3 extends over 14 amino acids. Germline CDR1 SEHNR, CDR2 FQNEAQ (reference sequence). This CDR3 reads CASSFLNRETEAFF. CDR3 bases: TGTGCCAGCAGCTTTCTCAACAGGGAGACTGAAGCTTTCTTT.

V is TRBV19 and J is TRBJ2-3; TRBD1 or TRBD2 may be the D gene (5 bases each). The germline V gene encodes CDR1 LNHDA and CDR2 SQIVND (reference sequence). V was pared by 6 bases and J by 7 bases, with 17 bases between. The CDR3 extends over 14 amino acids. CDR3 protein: CASSTGRGGHTQYF. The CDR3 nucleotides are TGTGCCAGTAGCACGGGACGGGGCGGTCATACGCAGTATTTT.

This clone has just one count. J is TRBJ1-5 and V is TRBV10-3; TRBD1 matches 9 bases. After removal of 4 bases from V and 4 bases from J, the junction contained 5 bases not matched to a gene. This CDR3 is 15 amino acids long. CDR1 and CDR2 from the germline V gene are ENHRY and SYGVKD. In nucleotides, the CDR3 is TGTGCCATCAGTGGACCGGGACAGGGTAATCAGCCCCAGCATTTT. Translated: CAISGPGQGNQPQHF.

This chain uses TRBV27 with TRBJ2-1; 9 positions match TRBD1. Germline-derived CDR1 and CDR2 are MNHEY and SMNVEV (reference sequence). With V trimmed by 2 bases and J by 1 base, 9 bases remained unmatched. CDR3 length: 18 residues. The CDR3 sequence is CASSLQSADRGSYNEQFF. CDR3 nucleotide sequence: TGTGCCAGCAGTTTACAAAGCGCGGACAGGGGATCCTACAATGAGCAGTTCTTC.

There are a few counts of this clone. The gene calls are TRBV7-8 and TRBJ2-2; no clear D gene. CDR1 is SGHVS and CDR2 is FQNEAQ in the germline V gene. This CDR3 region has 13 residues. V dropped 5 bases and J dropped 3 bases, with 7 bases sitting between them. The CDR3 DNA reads TGTGCCAGCAGCCCCCCGGACACCGGGGAGCTGTTTTTT. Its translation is CASSPPDTGELFF.

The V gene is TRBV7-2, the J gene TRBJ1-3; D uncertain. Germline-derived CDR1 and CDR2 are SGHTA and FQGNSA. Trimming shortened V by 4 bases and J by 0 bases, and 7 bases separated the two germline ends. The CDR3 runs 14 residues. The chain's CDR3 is CASSSEGSGNTIYF. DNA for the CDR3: TGTGCCAGCAGCTCAGAGGGCTCTGGAAACACCATATATTTT.

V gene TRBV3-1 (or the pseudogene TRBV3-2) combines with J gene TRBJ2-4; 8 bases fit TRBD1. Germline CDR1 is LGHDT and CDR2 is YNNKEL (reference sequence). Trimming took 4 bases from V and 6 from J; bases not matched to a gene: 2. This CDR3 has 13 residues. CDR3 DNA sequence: TGTGCCAGCAGCCCCAGGGGGCGAAACATTCAGTACTTC. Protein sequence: CASSPRGRNIQYF.

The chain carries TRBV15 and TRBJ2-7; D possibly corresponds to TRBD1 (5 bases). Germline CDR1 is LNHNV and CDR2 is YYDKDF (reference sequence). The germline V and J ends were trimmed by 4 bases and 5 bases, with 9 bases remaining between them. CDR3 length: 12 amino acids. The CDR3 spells CATSKKGDEQYF. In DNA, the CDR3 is TGTGCCACCAGCAAAAAAGGGGACGAGCAGTACTTC. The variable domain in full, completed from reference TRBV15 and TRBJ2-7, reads DAMVIQNPRYQVTQFGKPVTLSCSQTLNHNVMYWYQQKSSQAPKLLFHYYDKDFNNEADTPDNFQSRRPNTSFCFLDIRSPGLGDTAMYLCATSKKGDEQYFGPGTRLTVT.

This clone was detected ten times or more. In DNA, the CDR3 is TGTGCCATCAGTGACCAGCCAGGGGGTAACACCGGGGAGCTGTTTTTT. It yields the protein CAISDQPGGNTGELFF. This sequence joins TRBV10-3 and TRBJ2-2; 7 bases agree with TRBD1. From germline, CDR1 is ENHRY and CDR2 SYGVKD. The CDR3 loop spans 16 amino acids. J was trimmed by 2 bases and V by 3 bases; bases with no gene match: 6.